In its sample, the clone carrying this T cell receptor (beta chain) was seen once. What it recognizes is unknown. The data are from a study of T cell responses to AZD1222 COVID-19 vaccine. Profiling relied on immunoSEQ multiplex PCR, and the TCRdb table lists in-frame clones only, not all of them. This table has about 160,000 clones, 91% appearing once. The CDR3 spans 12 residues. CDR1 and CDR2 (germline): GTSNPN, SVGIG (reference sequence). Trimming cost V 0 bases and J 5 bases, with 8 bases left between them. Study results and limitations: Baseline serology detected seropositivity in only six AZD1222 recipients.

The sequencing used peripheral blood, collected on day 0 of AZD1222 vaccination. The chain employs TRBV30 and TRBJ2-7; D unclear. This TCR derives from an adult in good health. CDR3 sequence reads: CAWSVADHEQYF. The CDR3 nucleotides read TGTGCCTGGAGTGTCGCGGATCACGAGCAGTACTTC.